This is a list of T cell receptor beta chains from one sample in a study of human T cells and chemical hapten exposure. MiXCR, applied by TCRdb to the RACE reads, yields one record per CDR3 protein. This table holds about 84,000 distinct CDR3 sequences, 8% to 13% found once. The sequences come from whole blood, collected in connection with sensitization to the hapten diphenylcyclopropenone (DPC). The receptors stem from a woman aged 50 to 60 with alopecia areata. Some clones in this sample may be carry-over from other donors' samples. CDR3s include the opening cysteine and the closing phenylalanine or tryptophan. The D gene is left open where the match is weak. Rows may omit the clone size; those that give it use once, few, many or a size class.

>NA|14|TRBV10-3|NA|TRBJ1-6
CAISEKVNNSPLHF
TGTGCCATCAGTGAGAAGGTTAATAATTCACCCCTCCACTTT
>TRBD2|17|TRBV20-1|few|TRBJ2-1
CSANDRGGGPSYNEQFF
TGCAGTGCTAATGATCGGGGCGGGGGTCCCTCCTACAATGAGCAGTTCTTC
>NA|13|TRBV6-2/TRBV6-3|many|TRBJ1-1
CASRQQGYTEAFF
TGTGCCAGCAGGCAACAGGGATACACTGAAGCTTTCTTT
>TRBD1|14|TRBV2|NA|TRBJ1-1
CASSPGQGHLEAFF
TGTGCCAGCAGTCCCGGACAGGGACACCTTGAAGCTTTCTTT
>NA|14|TRBV6-1|NA|TRBJ2-7
CASSGTGSVYEQYF
TGTGCCAGCAGTGGGACGGGGTCCGTCTACGAGCAGTACTTC
>NA|15|TRBV25-1|NA|TRBJ2-7
CASSGLGTKSSEQYF
TGTGCCAGCAGTGGGCTCGGGACAAAGAGCTCCGAGCAGTACTTC
>NA|13|TRBV4-2|NA|TRBJ2-3
CASSQDVGAYQYF
TGTGCCAGCAGCCAAGATGTCGGGGCATACCAGTATTTT
>NA|14|TRBV28|few|TRBJ2-5
CASSLIGSQETQYF
TGTGCCAGCAGTTTAATTGGAAGCCAAGAGACCCAGTACTTC
>NA|15|TRBV6-2/TRBV6-3|few|TRBJ1-5
CASSFQGLSNQPQHF
TGTGCCAGCAGCTTCCAGGGGCTGAGCAATCAGCCCCAGCATTTT
>TRBD2|15|TRBV20-1|many|TRBJ2-7
CSAPSPGTRRYEQYF
TGCAGTGCCCCCTCCCCCGGGACTAGGAGGTACGAGCAGTACTTC
>NA|16|TRBV20-1|NA|TRBJ1-1
CSARGTGIGAMTEAFF
TGCAGTGCTAGAGGAACGGGGATAGGAGCGATGACTGAAGCTTTCTTT
>NA|15|TRBV3-1|NA|TRBJ2-1
CASSQVSGSYNEQFF
TGTGCCAGCAGCCAAGTCTCAGGTTCCTACAATGAGCAGTTCTTC
>TRBD1|13|TRBV7-2|many|TRBJ1-3
CASSLGGKNTIYF
TGTGCCAGCAGCCTAGGGGGCAAAAACACCATATATTTT
>NA|15|TRBV21-1|NA|TRBJ2-7
CASSKRSRRPYEQYF
TGTGCCAGCAGCAAACGAAGCCGTAGACCCTACGAGCAGTACTTC
>NA|14|TRBV7-8|few|TRBJ2-1
CASSYRDHSDEQFF
TGTGCCAGCAGCTACCGGGACCACTCGGATGAGCAGTTCTTC
>TRBD1|15|TRBV18|NA|TRBJ2-4
CASSPPGTGLGIQYF
TGTGCCAGCTCACCCCCCGGGACAGGGCTTGGCATTCAGTACTTC
>NA|14|TRBV20-1|many|TRBJ2-1
CSAVHWRAGNEQFF
TGCAGTGCCGTACATTGGAGGGCCGGGAATGAGCAGTTCTTC
>TRBD1|14|TRBV12-3/TRBV12-4|NA|TRBJ2-7
CASSFRTGTYEQYF
TGTGCCAGCAGTTTTAGGACAGGGACCTACGAGCAGTACTTC
>TRBD1|15|TRBV5-1|many|TRBJ2-7
CASSRYGDRTYEQYF
TGCGCCAGCAGCCGGTATGGGGACAGGACCTACGAGCAGTACTTC
>NA|14|TRBV6-2/TRBV6-3|many|TRBJ1-1
CASSYEEGLTEAFF
TGTGCCAGCAGTTATGAGGAGGGGCTCACTGAAGCTTTCTTT
>NA|13|TRBV29-1|many|TRBJ1-4
CSVQDSPNEKLFF
TGCAGCGTTCAGGACAGCCCTAATGAAAAACTGTTTTTT
>TRBD2|21|TRBV19|few|TRBJ2-1
CASTKNLRRTSGRASGNEQFF
TGTGCCAGTACCAAGAATTTAAGACGTACTAGCGGGAGGGCCTCGGGGAATGAGCAGTTCTTC
>NA|15|TRBV4-2|many|TRBJ2-7
CASSQDKGRHYEQYF
TGTGCCAGCAGCCAAGATAAGGGACGACACTACGAGCAGTACTTC
>TRBD2|16|TRBV9|many|TRBJ2-1
CASSGGPSGSRNEQFF
TGTGCCAGCAGCGGAGGCCCTAGCGGGAGTCGCAATGAGCAGTTCTTC
>NA|13|TRBV9|NA|TRBJ2-2
CASNEGAAGELFF
TGTGCCAGCAATGAAGGGGCCGCCGGGGAGCTGTTTTTT
>TRBD1|15|TRBV6-2/TRBV6-3|few|TRBJ2-1
CASSYWDRGDNEQFF
TGTGCCAGCAGTTACTGGGACAGGGGTGACAATGAGCAGTTCTTC
>NA|12|TRBV28|NA|TRBJ2-7
CATATAAYEQYF
TGTGCCACCGCGACCGCTGCCTACGAGCAGTACTTC
>NA|12|TRBV7-9|many|TRBJ2-7
CASSRTEAEQYF
TGTGCCAGCAGCCGGACAGAAGCCGAGCAGTACTTC
>TRBD1|13|TRBV28|many|TRBJ1-1
CASRPSTGGKAFF
TGTGCCAGCAGACCTTCCACAGGGGGTAAGGCTTTCTTT
>TRBD1|14|TRBV7-2|few|TRBJ1-1
CASSRGQADTEAFF
TGTGCCAGCAGCAGAGGACAGGCGGACACTGAAGCTTTCTTT
>TRBD1|15|TRBV2|many|TRBJ1-4
CASNEQGTTNEKLFF
TGTGCCAGCAACGAACAGGGGACAACTAATGAAAAACTGTTTTTT
>NA|13|TRBV18|few|TRBJ2-5
CASSPDQGATQYF
TGTGCCAGCTCACCCGACCAGGGCGCGACCCAGTACTTC
>NA|13|TRBV2|many|TRBJ2-1
CASSETDYNEQFF
TGTGCCAGCAGCGAAACCGATTACAATGAGCAGTTCTTC
>TRBD1|16|TRBV4-3|NA|TRBJ1-2
CASSLSPGTGSYGYTF
TGCGCCAGCAGCCTTTCCCCCGGGACAGGGTCCTATGGCTACACCTTC
>TRBD1|13|TRBV6-6|NA|TRBJ1-1
CASTGTGNTEAFF
TGTGCCAGCACTGGGACAGGGAACACTGAAGCTTTCTTT
>TRBD2|13|TRBV20-1|once|TRBJ2-1
CSGGLAAYNEQFF
TGCAGTGGCGGGCTAGCGGCCTACAATGAGCAGTTCTTC
>TRBD2|18|TRBV7-2|few|TRBJ2-3
CASSWGRPSGGNTDTQYF
TGTGCCAGCAGCTGGGGGAGGCCTAGCGGAGGAAACACAGATACGCAGTATTTT
>NA|13|TRBV28|NA|TRBJ1-6
CASSWGGNSPLHF
TGTGCCAGCAGTTGGGGCGGGAATTCACCCCTCCACTTT
>TRBD2|13|TRBV12-3/TRBV12-4|many|TRBJ2-1
CAPRRETVNEQFF
TGTGCCCCCCGGCGGGAGACGGTGAATGAGCAGTTCTTC
>NA|16|TRBV7-6|NA|TRBJ2-3
CASSSQTARGTDTQYF
TGTGCCAGCAGCTCCCAGACAGCCCGGGGTACAGATACGCAGTATTTT
>NA|15|TRBV6-1|few|TRBJ2-1
CASSGLYGPYNEQFF
TGTGCCAGCAGTGGCCTTTACGGCCCTTACAATGAGCAGTTCTTC
>NA|13|TRBV5-1|NA|TRBJ2-1
CASSTGNYNEQFF
TGCGCCAGCAGCACCGGCAACTACAATGAGCAGTTCTTC
>NA|13|TRBV30|few|TRBJ1-5
CAWSVLGNQPQHF
TGTGCCTGGAGTGTACTCGGCAATCAGCCCCAGCATTTT
>TRBD2|13|TRBV20-1|few|TRBJ2-7
CSARDVGLGEQYF
TGCAGTGCTAGAGATGTCGGACTAGGCGAGCAGTACTTC
>NA|14|TRBV18|few|TRBJ2-5
CASSHQEFRETQYF
TGTGCCAGCTCACATCAGGAGTTCCGGGAGACCCAGTACTTC
>TRBD1|14|TRBV30|few|TRBJ1-5
CAWSAVDRAQPQHF
TGTGCCTGGAGTGCCGTGGACAGGGCCCAGCCCCAGCATTTT
>TRBD1|11|TRBV29-1|many|TRBJ2-7
CSVEVGDREYF
TGCAGCGTTGAAGTGGGGGACAGGGAGTACTTC
>TRBD2|14|TRBV6-1|NA|TRBJ2-2
CASGSGRSTGELFF
TGTGCCAGCGGGAGCGGGAGAAGTACCGGGGAGCTGTTTTTT
>NA|13|TRBV5-6|NA|TRBJ2-7
CASSLGSAYEQYF
TGTGCCAGCAGCTTGGGTAGTGCCTACGAGCAGTACTTC
>TRBD2|16|TRBV7-2|many|TRBJ2-7
CASSFGGGFQSYEQYF
TGTGCCAGCAGCTTCGGCGGGGGTTTTCAAAGCTACGAGCAGTACTTC
>NA|14|TRBV7-9|NA|TRBJ2-3
CASSHGGSTDTQYF
TGTGCCAGCAGCCACGGGGGAAGCACAGATACGCAGTATTTT
>TRBD1|15|TRBV28|few|TRBJ2-7
CATQLDRALSRGQYF
TGTGCCACCCAGCTCGACAGGGCGCTATCAAGGGGGCAGTACTTC
>TRBD2|21|TRBV4-2|many|TRBJ2-2
CASSHIFIGRRETSNTGELFF
TGTGCCAGCAGCCACATTTTCATCGGGCGGCGGGAGACGTCAAACACCGGGGAGCTGTTTTTT
>NA|15|TRBV28|NA|TRBJ2-4
CASSGRGGGRDIQYF
TGTGCCAGCAGCGGGAGAGGAGGGGGAAGAGACATTCAGTACTTC
>NA|14|TRBV20-1|few|TRBJ1-3
CSARDIAGDDTIYF
TGCAGTGCTAGAGATATCGCAGGCGACGACACCATATATTTT
>NA|14|TRBV11-2|many|TRBJ2-1
CASSGLASYNEQFF
TGTGCCAGCAGCGGGCTAGCCTCCTACAATGAGCAGTTCTTC
>TRBD1|15|TRBV25-1|NA|TRBJ2-3
CASSRRDRVADTQYF
TGTGCCAGCAGCCGCCGGGACAGGGTTGCAGATACGCAGTATTTT
>NA|13|TRBV24-1|few|TRBJ2-2
CATSTRSTGELFF
TGTGCCACCAGTACCCGGAGCACCGGGGAGCTGTTTTTT
>TRBD1|14|TRBV5-1|many|TRBJ2-5
CASSAGQGIETQYF
TGCGCCAGCAGCGCGGGACAGGGGATTGAGACCCAGTACTTC